The source of this T cell receptor beta chain is a study of shared clonotypes between healthy human individuals. Clones were read by immunoSEQ multiplex PCR, and TCRdb kept only the in-frame ones, dropping some. The sample comprises more than 2 million clones, around 93% of which are singletons, and over 1.5% rests with the top ten. Selected positively for CCR7 and CD45RO-negative, naive CD8 cells excluded terminally differentiated effector memory CD45RA+ cells. The CDR3 spans 13 residues. The germline V gene has CDR1 SGHNT and CDR2 YENEEA. V trimming: 8 bases; J trimming: 9 bases; junction bases outside the gene matches: 5.

Sequenced: naive CD8+ T cells from PBMCs. This chain joins TRBV11-3 and TRBJ2-1; 12 positions match TRBD2. This clonotype was obtained from a man between 18 and 29 years old in good health. Some clones in this sample may be carry-over from other donors' samples. For the CDR3, the DNA is TGTGCCAGCCGACTAGCGGGAGCGGCTGAGCAGTTCTTC. Residues: CASRLAGAAEQFF.